Following are 21 T cell receptor beta chains from one sample sequenced in a study of cytomegalovirus exposure and HLA in healthy donors. Amplification used 60 Vbeta primers and 13 Jbeta primers. Data came from immunoSEQ multiplex PCR; TCRdb stores just in-frame clones and leaves some out. Of 200,000 or so clones in the sample, approximately 78% were seen once. The sequencing sample was made of PBMCs. These TCRs come from a woman between 50 and 59 years old in good health and CMV-seropositive.

CDR3 DNA sequence: TGTGCCAGCAGCATCTCCACCCCGTACGAGCAGTACTTC. Protein: CASSISTPYEQYF. V and J are TRBV7-2 and TRBJ2-5, with D uncertain. TRBJ2-7 explains the end of the DNA better; the J call may be wrong. CDR1 and CDR2 from the germline V gene are SGHTA and FQGNSA. The length of the CDR3 is 13 residues.

The V gene is TRBV5-1, the J gene TRBJ2-3, with D maybe TRBD2 (7 bases). Germline V CDR1 and CDR2: SGHRS, YFSETQ. The ends were cut back, 0 bases at V and 4 bases at J, with 15 bases in the middle. This CDR3 has 16 amino acids. The CDR3 here is CASSLVGGGRADTQYF. The CDR3 DNA sequence: TGCGCCAGCAGCTTGGTGGGGGGGGGCCGGGCAGATACGCAGTATTTT.

This rearrangement joins TRBV7-2 to TRBJ1-5, with D unclear. The V gene's germline CDR1 is SGHTA and CDR2 FQGNSA. There are 13 residues in the CDR3. Trimming stripped 4 bases from V and 0 bases from J, with 4 bases between. The DNA of the CDR3 is TGTGCCAGCAGCTCCAATAGCAATCAGCCCCAGCATTTT. Translated, it gives CASSSNSNQPQHF.

This clone was picked up one time. This chain uses TRBV28 with TRBJ1-2; no clear D gene. CDR3 length: 12 amino acids. The V end was cut by 5 bases, the J end by 4 bases, with 8 bases between. Germline-derived CDR1 and CDR2 are MDHEN and SYDVKM. CDR3 in DNA: TGTGCCAGCAGTAGCCGAACCTATGGCTACACCTTC. Protein product: CASSSRTYGYTF.

The chain is built from TRBV7-2 and TRBJ2-3, with D perhaps TRBD2 (5 bases). The germline gives CDR1 SGHTA, CDR2 FQGNSA. Trimming took off 4 bases at V and 1 base at J, with 9 bases between the two ends. The CDR3 contains 14 residues. DNA of the CDR3: TGTGCCAGCAGCTACATGGAGGGCACAGATACGCAGTATTTT. Translation: CASSYMEGTDTQYF.

The CDR3 reads CASTRDREADTQYF. The CDR3 bases are TGTGCCAGCACCCGGGACAGGGAGGCAGATACGCAGTATTTT. The rearrangement joins TRBV28 to TRBJ2-3; 9 bases are a match to TRBD1. The junction had 6 bases not matched to a gene; V was cut back by 7 bases and J by 4 bases. The length of the CDR3 is 14 residues. Germline values: CDR1 MDHEN, CDR2 SYDVKM.

This clone was counted between two and nine times. Other DNA sequences in the sample encode the same CDR3. The rearrangement joins TRBV5-4 to TRBJ1-3; D perhaps matches TRBD1 (6 bases). Germline V gene sequence: CDR1 SGHNT, CDR2 YYREEE (reference sequence). The CDR3 covers 15 residues. Trimming took 0 bases from V and 4 from J, leaving 11 bases between them. The CDR3 coding sequence is TGTGCCAGCAGCTTGGAACAGGGCTACGGAAACACCATATATTTT. Translation gives CASSLEQGYGNTIYF.

This chain uses TRBV9 with TRBJ1-2, with D possibly TRBD1 on 6 matching bases. The CDR3 spans 12 residues. Trimming left V 4 bases short and J 6 bases short, with 10 bases between. Germline V gene data show CDR1 as SGDLS and CDR2 as YYNGEE. The CDR3 DNA reads TGTGCCAGCAGCTCACAGGGTAATGGCTACACCTTC. It encodes CASSSQGNGYTF.

The genes are TRBV19 and TRBJ2-7; D not resolved. Per the germline V gene, CDR1 is LNHDA and CDR2 is SQIVND (reference sequence). Deletions cut 3 bases from V and 0 bases from J, with 12 bases between. There are 15 residues in the CDR3. The DNA of the CDR3 is TGTGCCAGTAGTATCCGACAAAAACCCTCCTACGAGCAGTACTTC. Its protein product is CASSIRQKPSYEQYF. The full variable domain, completed using reference TRBV19 and TRBJ2-7, is DGGITQSPKYLFRKEGQNVTLSCEQNLNHDAMYWYRQDPGQGLRLIYYSQIVNDFQKGDIAEGYSVSREKKESFPLTVTSAQKNPTAFYLCASSIRQKPSYEQYFGPGTRLTVT.

The chain has TRBV28 and TRBJ2-1, with 9 bases aligning to TRBD2. V was pared by 7 bases and J by 7 bases, with 5 bases of the junction left unmatched. This CDR3 region has 13 residues. Germline values: CDR1 MDHEN, CDR2 SYDVKM. For the CDR3, the DNA is TGTGCCAGCAAATTCAGCGGGAGGAATGAGCAGTTCTTC. Amino acid sequence: CASKFSGRNEQFF.

The rearrangement uses TRBV19 and TRBJ1-5; 9 bases match TRBD1. The trim removed 7 bases at V and 0 bases at J, leaving 4 bases unmatched. CDR1 is LNHDA and CDR2 is SQIVND in the germline V gene (reference sequence). This CDR3 spans 15 amino acids. This CDR3 reads CASNTGGLSNQPQHF. The CDR3 DNA is TGTGCCAGTAACACAGGGGGCCTTAGCAATCAGCCCCAGCATTTT.

Only a few counts were recorded for this clone. The CDR3, as DNA: TGTGCCAGCAGTGACCTAGCGGGAGCGAATGAGCAGTTCTTC. It translates to CASSDLAGANEQFF. This chain uses TRBV6-4 with TRBJ2-1, with 10 bases that match TRBD2. The CDR3 extends over 14 amino acids. CDR1 MRHNA and CDR2 SNTAGT come from the germline V gene. Germline trimming cut 2 bases from V and 7 bases from J; bases unmatched to any gene: 2.

This chain joins TRBV2 and TRBJ1-1, with D unclear. The CDR3 contains 13 residues. Trimming pared 1 base from V and 10 bases from J, leaving 13 bases between. The germline V gene has CDR1 SNHLY and CDR2 FYNNEI. DNA of the CDR3: TGTGCCAGCAGTGAAGGCCCCGAGTTAGTAGCTTTCTTT. It codes for CASSEGPELVAFF.

The J gene is TRBJ2-1, the V gene TRBV2; TRBD2 matches 7 bases. CDR1 and CDR2 from the germline V gene are SNHLY and FYNNEI. Unmatched junction bases numbered 10, after V lost 8 bases and J lost 0 bases. The CDR3 runs 16 residues. The CDR3 DNA reads as TGTGCCAGCCCACCACTAGCGTCAAGCTCCTACAATGAGCAGTTCTTC. This codes for CASPPLASSSYNEQFF.

The rearrangement links TRBV5-1 to TRBJ2-1; D possibly corresponds to TRBD1 (5 bases). The CDR3 spans 13 residues. V dropped 5 bases and J dropped 7 bases, with 13 bases sitting between them. CDR1 and CDR2 (germline): SGHRS, YFSETQ. CDR3 nucleotide sequence: TGCGCCAGCAGACCCTACGCAGGGAATGAGCAGTTCTTC. Protein: CASRPYAGNEQFF.

The chain is built from TRBV5-1 and TRBJ2-3; TRBD1 agrees at 10 bases. There are 15 residues in the CDR3. Germline V lookup: CDR1 SGHRS, CDR2 YFSETQ. The V and J ends lost 0 bases and 4 bases, in that order; junction bases with no gene match: 2. For the CDR3, the DNA is TGCGCCAGCAGCTTGGCGACAGGGGGCCCAGATACGCAGTATTTT. Its protein is CASSLATGGPDTQYF.

V usage is TRBV9 and J usage is TRBJ2-1; D gene unclear. The V gene's germline CDR1 is SGDLS and CDR2 YYNGEE. V was pared by 3 bases and J by 9 bases, with 10 bases between. CDR3 length: 12 amino acids. The CDR3 nucleotides are TGTGCCAGCAGCGGTAAATCTTTTGAGCAGTTCTTC. It specifies CASSGKSFEQFF.

The chain recombines TRBV7-9 with TRBJ2-1; weak D call: TRBD2 (5 bases). The germline CDR1 and CDR2 sequences are SEHNR and FQNEAQ (reference sequence). V gave up 7 bases and J gave up 4 bases, with 17 bases separating them. The CDR3 has 15 residues. The CDR3 DNA sequence: TGTGCCAGCAAACCATCCGGACTCTTATACAATGAGCAGTTCTTC. Translating gives CASKPSGLLYNEQFF.

The chain recombines TRBV27 with TRBJ2-7; 7 bases match TRBD1. Germline CDR1 reads MNHEY; CDR2 reads SMNVEV (reference sequence). CDR3 length: 12 amino acids. V was clipped by 6 bases and J by 7 bases; unmatched bases: 6. CDR3 sequence: CASRSRGREQYF. CDR3 bases: TGTGCCAGCAGGAGTAGGGGGCGAGAGCAGTACTTC.

The chain has TRBV10-3 and TRBJ2-1; a weak D match, TRBD1 (5 bases). CDR3 size: 15 residues. Trimming removed 0 bases at V and 2 bases at J, with 8 bases between. In germline, CDR1 is ENHRY, CDR2 SYGVKD. The CDR3: CAISESTDTYNEQFF. As DNA, the CDR3 is TGTGCCATCAGTGAGTCGACGGACACCTACAATGAGCAGTTCTTC.

As DNA, the CDR3 is TGTGCCAGCAGACTGAAAGAGACCCAGTACTTC. Translating gives CASRLKETQYF. The rearrangement uses TRBV28 and TRBJ2-5; no firm D call. V shed 6 bases and J shed 3 bases, with 5 bases lying between them. Germline-derived CDR1 and CDR2 are MDHEN and SYDVKM. This CDR3 region has 11 residues. Variable domain in full (rest from reference TRBV28 and TRBJ2-5): DVKVTQSSRYLVKRTGEKVFLECVQDMDHENMFWYRQDPGLGLRLIYFSYDVKMKEKGDIPEGYSVSREKKERFSLILESASTNQTSMYLCASRLKETQYFGPGTRLLVL.